This T cell receptor beta chain was documented in a study of shared clonotypes between healthy human individuals (TCRdb year 2020). A note on the overall study: The cohort included a few men and a couple of women between 18 and 49 years of age. To increase sequencing depth and limit assay-specific biases, different laboratories used diverse techniques to prepare libraries and sequence TCR repertoires. Per donor, leukapheresis produced somewhere between about 0.94 and 9 billion PBMCs. For each donor, CD4 naive and CD4 memory were each run on three plates, CD8 naive on two plates, and CD8 memory on one plate. To estimate repertoire size and how much clonotypes are shared between individuals, the study performed deep sequencing of blood TCR repertoires from five healthy adults. Overall study outcomes, separate from this receptor: Naive subsets generally had larger estimated clonotype richness than memory subsets did. Even with the large sequencing depth, rarefaction of the sorted-subset datasets indicated that sequencing was incomplete. Clonotypes shared by all four sorted-subset donors showed higher generation probabilities than non-shared clonotypes. Sampling was restricted to blood, and TCR repertoires in tissues likely differ from the TCR repertoires found in blood. Sharing across a handful of donors was observed for roughly 5.4% of naive CD4, 3.5% of naive CD8, 2% to 2.5% of memory CD4, and around 0.4% of memory CD8 clonotypes. Based on pairwise subsampling, the degree of clonotype sharing among donors was expected to be affected by sequencing depth. The genetic and exposure-history diversity represented was limited by the small number of donors.

For the CD8 naive samples, CD45RO-negative cells were positively selected for CCR7, yielding a CD45RA+CCR7+ population from which TemRA cells were excluded. Donors were healthy HIV-negative adults with no recently reported acute infections or vaccinations. Every donor was a Caucasian adult living in Nashville, Tennessee, USA. Blood was obtained by leukapheresis, after which PBMCs were separated by Ficoll-Histopaque density gradient centrifugation and cryopreserved in liquid nitrogen vapor phase. Purity and quantity of every magnetically sorted T cell population were checked by analytical flow cytometry. Each sorted fraction had its genomic DNA isolated and then quantified by UV absorbance on a Nanodrop 2000c. The CDR3 contains 14 residues, cysteine and phenylalanine counted. CDR3 DNA is the only sequence kept; it has 42 bases, read in frame from the first base. CDR1 and CDR2 are drawn from the germline V gene: SGHAT, FQNNGV. The V end loses 1 base and the J end loses 5 bases, and a stretch of 9 bases separates them.

Using the deep immunoSEQ assay, TCR CDR3 regions were amplified from genomic DNA by multiplex PCR. For each cell subset, the extracted genomic DNA was distributed evenly across all wells of several immunoSEQ 96-well plates, and each plate served as one replicate. For sorted subsets, each replicate PCR was loaded with approximately 190 ng genomic DNA, equivalent to about 30,000 T cell genomes. The purified libraries were quantified using a Qubit 3.0 fluorometer, sized with a Bioanalyzer 2100, and then quantified again using the KAPA Library Quantification kit. Every immunoSEQ 96-well plate was sequenced on a dedicated single-read 150-cycle Illumina NextSeq 550 flow cell. The paper's processing steps were these. Because the immunoSEQ output included only junctional sequences and no quality scores, the filtering could not be the same as the filtering used for full-length reads. Sequences were annotated with PyIR, a Python wrapper for IgBLAST v1.9, and V/J genes and CDR3 were assigned using IMGT germline references. Reads were removed for weak V/J assignments (E-value above 1e-6), missing CDR3, stop codons, out-of-frame junctions, or ambiguous translated residues. V3J clonotypes were defined as sequences sharing the same inferred V gene, J gene, and CDR3 amino acid sequence. Percentage overlap between repertoires was computed as shared unique clonotypes divided by the size of the smaller repertoire. RTK rarefaction, the Chao1 estimator, and Recon v2.1 estimates of unobserved clonotypes were used to assess repertoire richness. Generation probabilities were computed with OLGA for all TCRbeta clonotypes obtained by the gDNA method from several donors. Here the immuneACCESS table is served through TCRdb, limited to in-frame sequences with V and J called. Missing clones are a known gap in these copies; in checked studies unresolved V genes cover under half, and the rest lacks a known reason. D and trimming come from the DNA, and the V and J calls and clone size come from that table. This sample has 700,000 to 950,000 clones in its table, and around 96% of those were observed once. The top ten clonotypes cover about 0.22% of the sample.

A note on this clone: The specificity of this receptor is unknown. Base qualities were left out, and no much larger clone turns up one base away.

The chain is made from TRBV11-2 and TRBJ2-1; the D gene cannot be named for sure. The sequencing input was naive CD8+ T cells sorted from blood. The intended sense of this specimen's cell subset or site label: CD45RA+CCR7+. The sequence derives from a man aged 25-40 years in good health. The CDR3 reads CASSLAGSHNEQFF. Read as DNA, the sequence is TGTGCCAGCAGCTTAGCGGGTTCCCACAATGAGCAGTTCTTC.